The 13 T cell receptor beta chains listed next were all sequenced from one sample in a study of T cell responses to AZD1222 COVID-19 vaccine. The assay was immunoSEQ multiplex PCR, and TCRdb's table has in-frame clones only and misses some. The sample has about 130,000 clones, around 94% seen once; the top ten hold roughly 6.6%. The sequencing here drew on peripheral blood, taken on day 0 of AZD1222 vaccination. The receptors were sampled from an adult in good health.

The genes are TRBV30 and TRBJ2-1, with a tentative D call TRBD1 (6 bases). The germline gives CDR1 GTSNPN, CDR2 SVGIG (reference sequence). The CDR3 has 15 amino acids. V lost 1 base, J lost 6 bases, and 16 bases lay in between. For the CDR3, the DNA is TGTGCCTGGAGTGGAGGGACACTATTACGCAATGAGCAGTTCTTC. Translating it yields CAWSGGTLLRNEQFF.

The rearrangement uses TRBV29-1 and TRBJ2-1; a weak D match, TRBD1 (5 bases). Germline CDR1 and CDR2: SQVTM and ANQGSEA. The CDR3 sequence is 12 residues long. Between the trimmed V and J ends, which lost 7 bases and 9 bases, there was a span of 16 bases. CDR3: CSGGWKTGEQFF. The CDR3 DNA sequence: TGCAGCGGGGGCTGGAAAACTGGTGAGCAGTTCTTC.

CDR3 residues: CASSPASLLAKNIQYF. In DNA form, the CDR3 reads TGTGCCAGCAGTCCCGCCAGCCTACTAGCCAAAAACATTCAGTACTTC. The chain recombines TRBV28 with TRBJ2-4; the D is unclear. The ends were cut back, 5 bases at V and 0 bases at J, with 14 bases in the middle. Germline V gene sequence: CDR1 MDHEN, CDR2 SYDVKM. The CDR3 is 16 residues long.

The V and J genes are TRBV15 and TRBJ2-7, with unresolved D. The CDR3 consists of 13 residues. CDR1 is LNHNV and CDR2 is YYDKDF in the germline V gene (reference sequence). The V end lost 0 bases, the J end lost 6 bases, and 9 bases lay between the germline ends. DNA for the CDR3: TGTGCCACCAGCAGAGATATAGAGAGCGAGCAGTACTTC. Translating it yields CATSRDIESEQYF.

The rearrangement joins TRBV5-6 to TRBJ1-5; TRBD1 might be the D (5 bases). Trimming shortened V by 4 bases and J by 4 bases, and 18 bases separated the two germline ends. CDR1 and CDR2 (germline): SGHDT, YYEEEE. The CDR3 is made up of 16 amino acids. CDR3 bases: TGTGCCAGCAGCCCGGGCCGGGGCCCCAAGAATCAGCCCCAGCATTTT. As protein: CASSPGRGPKNQPQHF.

The CDR3 sequence is CASSLGPSYEQYF. In nucleotides, the CDR3 is TGTGCCAGCAGTTTAGGCCCCTCTTACGAGCAGTACTTC. The chain uses TRBV28 and TRBJ2-7, with D hard to call. Germline CDR1 is MDHEN and CDR2 is SYDVKM. CDR3 size: 13 residues. The ends were cut back, 2 bases at V and 4 bases at J, with 9 bases in the middle.

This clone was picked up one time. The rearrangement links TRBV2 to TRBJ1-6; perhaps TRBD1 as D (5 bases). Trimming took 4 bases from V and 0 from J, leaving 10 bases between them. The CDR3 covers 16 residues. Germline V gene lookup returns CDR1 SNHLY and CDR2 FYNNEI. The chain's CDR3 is CASSVGGSSYNSPLHF. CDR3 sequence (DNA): TGTGCCAGCAGTGTGGGGGGTAGCTCCTATAATTCACCCCTCCACTTT.

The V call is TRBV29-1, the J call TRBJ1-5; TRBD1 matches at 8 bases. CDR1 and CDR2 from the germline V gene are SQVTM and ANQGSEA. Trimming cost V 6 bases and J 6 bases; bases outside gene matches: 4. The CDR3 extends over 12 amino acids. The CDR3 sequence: CSVGQAGQPQHF. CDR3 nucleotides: TGCAGCGTGGGACAGGCGGGTCAGCCCCAGCATTTT.

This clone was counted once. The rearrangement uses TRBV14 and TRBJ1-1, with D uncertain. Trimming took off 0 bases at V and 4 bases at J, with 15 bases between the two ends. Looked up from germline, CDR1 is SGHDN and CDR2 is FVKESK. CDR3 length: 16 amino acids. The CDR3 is CASSQEAPPRSTEAFF. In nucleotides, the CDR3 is TGTGCCAGCAGCCAAGAGGCTCCCCCCCGAAGCACTGAAGCTTTCTTT.

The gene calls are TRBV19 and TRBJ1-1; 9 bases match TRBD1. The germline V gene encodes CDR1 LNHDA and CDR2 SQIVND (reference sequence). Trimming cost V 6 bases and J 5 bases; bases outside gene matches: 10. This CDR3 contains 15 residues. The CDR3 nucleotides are TGTGCCAGTAGGCGGGACAGGGCAGAAGTAACTGAAGCTTTCTTT. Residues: CASRRDRAEVTEAFF.

The CDR3 loop is CASSYSGGLTEAFF. The CDR3 region has the DNA TGTGCCAGCAGTTACTCCGGGGGGCTCACTGAAGCTTTCTTT. The chain is built from TRBV6-2 or TRBV6-3 and TRBJ1-1; tentatively, D is TRBD1 (6 bases). Trimming stripped 0 bases from V and 4 bases from J, with 9 bases between. Germline V CDR1 and CDR2: MNHEY, SVGEGT. The CDR3 extends over 14 amino acids.

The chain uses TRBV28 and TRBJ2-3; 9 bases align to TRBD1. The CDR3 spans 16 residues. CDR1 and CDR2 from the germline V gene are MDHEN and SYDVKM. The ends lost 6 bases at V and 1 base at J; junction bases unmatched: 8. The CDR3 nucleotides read TGTGCCAGCAGCCAGACAGGGGGGGCGGGCACAGATACGCAGTATTTT. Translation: CASSQTGGAGTDTQYF.

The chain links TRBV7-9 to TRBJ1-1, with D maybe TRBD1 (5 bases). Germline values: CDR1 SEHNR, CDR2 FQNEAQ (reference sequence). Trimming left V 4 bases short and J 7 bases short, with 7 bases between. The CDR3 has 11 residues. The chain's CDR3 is CASSWGVEAFF. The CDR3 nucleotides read TGTGCCAGCAGCTGGGGGGTTGAAGCTTTCTTT.